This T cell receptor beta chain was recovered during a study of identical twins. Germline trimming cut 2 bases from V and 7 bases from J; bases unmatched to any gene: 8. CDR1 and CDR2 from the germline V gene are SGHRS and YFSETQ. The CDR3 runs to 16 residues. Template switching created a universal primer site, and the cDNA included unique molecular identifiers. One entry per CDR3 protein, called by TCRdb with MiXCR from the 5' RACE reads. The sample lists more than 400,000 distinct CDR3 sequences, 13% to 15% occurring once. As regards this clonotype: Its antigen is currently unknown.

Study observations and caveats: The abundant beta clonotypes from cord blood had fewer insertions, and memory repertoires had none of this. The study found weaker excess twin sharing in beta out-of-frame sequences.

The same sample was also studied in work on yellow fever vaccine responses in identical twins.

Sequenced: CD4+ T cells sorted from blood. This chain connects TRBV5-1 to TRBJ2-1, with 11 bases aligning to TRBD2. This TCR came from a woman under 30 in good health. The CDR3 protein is CASSLIAGGQGNEQFF. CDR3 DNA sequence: TGCGCCAGCAGCTTAATAGCGGGGGGGCAAGGTAATGAGCAGTTCTTC.